The 20 T cell receptor beta chains below come from one sample, sequenced in a study of tissue T cells after allogeneic stem cell transplantation. Assay used: immunoSEQ multiplex PCR; TCRdb lists only in-frame clones, some missing. The repertoire holds approximately 8,200 clones, with approximately 46% as singletons. Sample time point: mouse harvest day 7 after allogeneic transplant. Mouse grafts combined 10^7 T-cell-depleted bone marrow cells with 10^6 splenic CD5+ T cells. The specimen sequenced was skin. Receptors originate from a female BALB/c mouse given C57BL/6 T cells with graft-versus-host disease after an allogeneic hematopoietic cell transplant.

As for this clone: Mouse gene names and germline throughout. With the read ending 1 residue before the CDR3 end, the germline J gene is used to fill in that end. The rearrangement joins TRBV3 to TRBJ1-1; D possibly corresponds to TRBD1 (6 bases). Germline-derived CDR1 and CDR2 are SNHLY and FYNGKV (reference sequence). The ends were cut back, 2 bases at V and 4 bases at J, with 11 bases in the middle. This CDR3 contains 14 residues. CDR3 DNA, as far as it was read: TGTGCCAGCAGCTTACGGGGGGCTGCCACAGAAGTCTTC. Translating it yields CASSLRGAATEVF. The whole CDR3 reads CASSLRGAATEVFF.

By sample share, this clone is medium-sized. Genes and germline come from the mouse. The read terminates 1 residue ahead of where the CDR3 ends, so the germline J gene completes it. V is TRBV12-2 and J is TRBJ2-1; the D is unclear. This CDR3 is built from 12 residues. CDR1 is SGHLS and CDR2 is HYDKME in the germline V gene. Trimming took off 4 bases at V and 6 bases at J, with 9 bases between the two ends. Partial CDR3 DNA: TGTGCCAGCTCCCCCGAGGTTGCTGAGCAGTTC. It yields the protein CASSPEVAEQF. The CDR3 in its entirety is CASSPEVAEQFF.

As for this clone: Mouse germline and gene names are used. The CDR3 goes on 1 residue after the read ends, and that part is filled in from the germline J gene. The chain uses TRBV13-3 and TRBJ2-7, with TRBD2 matching over 8 bases. The CDR3 length is 15 residues. Germline CDR1 NNHDY, CDR2 SYVADS. Unmatched junction bases numbered 3, after V lost 1 base and J lost 0 bases. This CDR3 reads CASSDYLGGSYEQYF. The DNA read from the CDR3 is TGTGCCAGCAGTGATTACCTGGGGGGCTCCTATGAACAGTAC.

Comment on this clone: Gene labels here are mouse ones. Read data end 1 residue before the CDR3 end; the end is taken from the germline J gene. J is TRBJ2-1 and V is TRBV12-1, with TRBD2 matching 9 bases. This CDR3 spans 15 amino acids. Trimming cost V 0 bases and J 1 base; bases outside gene matches: 0. CDR1 and CDR2 (germline): SGHSN, HYEKVE. The CDR3 here is CASSLTGGNYAEQFF. The covered CDR3 bases are TGTGCCAGCTCTCTCACTGGGGGGAACTATGCTGAGCAGTTC.

This clone was seen only a few times. Here the gene names and germline are mouse. The DNA ends 1 residue before the CDR3 does, and the rest of the CDR3 is filled in from the germline J gene. This chain links TRBV13-1 with TRBJ2-4; TRBD2 aligns across 9 bases. The CDR3 extends over 16 amino acids. With V trimmed by 0 bases and J by 0 bases, 2 bases remained unmatched. Per the germline V gene, CDR1 is NSHNY and CDR2 is SYGAGN. CDR3 sequence: CASSDAGGVSQNTLYF. The sequenced part of the CDR3 DNA is TGTGCCAGCAGTGATGCTGGGGGGGTTAGTCAAAACACCTTGTAC.

About this clone itself: These gene names are mouse names. Read data end 1 residue before the CDR3 end; the end is taken from the germline J gene. This rearrangement joins TRBV2 to TRBJ1-3; 7 nucleotides line up with TRBD1. The CDR3 has 15 amino acids. The V gene end was trimmed by 3 bases and the J gene end by 0 bases; junction bases not matched to a gene: 2. Germline V gene sequence: CDR1 LGHNA, CDR2 YSYQKL. CDR3 protein: CASSQDRISGNTLYF. The CDR3 DNA, read in part, is TGTGCCAGCAGCCAGGACAGGATTTCTGGAAATACGCTCTAT.

Points on this clone: Mouse names are used for the genes. The CDR3 is cut off 1 residue early in the read; its end comes from the germline J gene. This chain links TRBV3 with TRBJ1-1, with D unresolved. Germline lookup yields CDR1 SNHLY and CDR2 FYNGKV (reference sequence). V was trimmed by 5 bases and J by 1 base, leaving 11 bases between them. This CDR3 is 14 amino acids long. The CDR3 DNA, read in part, is TGTGCCAGCAGCGTAAGGCCAGGGAACACAGAAGTCTTC. Encoded protein: CASSVRPGNTEVF. The entire CDR3 protein is CASSVRPGNTEVFF.

To note about this clone: Mouse gene names and germline throughout. The read ends 1 residue shy of where the CDR3 ends; the end is completed using the germline J gene. V and J are TRBV23 and TRBJ1-1; TRBD1, the table's D call, was not compared with the DNA. Germline lookup yields CDR1 KGHTA and CDR2 FQNQQP. The CDR3 extends over 12 amino acids. The CDR3 loop reads CSSRRGNTEVFF. CDR3 bases read: TGCTCCAGCAGAAGGGGGAACACAGAAGTCTTC.

This clone turned up a few times. Germline and genes here are mouse. The DNA read from the CDR3 is TGTGCCTGGAGTCTCCAGGGGTATGGAAATACGCTCTAT. This encodes CAWSLQGYGNTLY. The entire CDR3 is CAWSLQGYGNTLYF. The chain joins TRBV31 to TRBJ1-3, with D tentatively TRBD1 (6 bases). The read ends 1 residue early relative to the CDR3; the germline J gene fills the gap. The germline V gene has CDR1 GKSSPN and CDR2 SITVG. V was clipped by 0 bases and J by 3 bases, with 9 bases between them. This CDR3 spans 14 amino acids.

About this clone itself: Mouse gene names apply. The CDR3 end is not reached by the read, which stops 1 residue before it; the germline J gene fills it in. This sequence joins TRBV3 and TRBJ1-4; D perhaps matches TRBD1 (5 bases). The CDR3 consists of 16 residues. Germline CDR1 reads SNHLY; CDR2 reads FYNGKV (reference sequence). V lost 3 bases, J lost 0 bases, and 11 bases lay in between. CDR3 DNA, as far as it was read: TGTGCCAGCAGCTTTCGACAGAAAATTTCCAACGAAAGATTATTT. As protein: CASSFRQKISNERLF. From start to end, the CDR3 is CASSFRQKISNERLFF.

Turning to this clone: Gene names are mouse gene names. The CDR3 goes on 1 residue after the read ends, and that part is filled in from the germline J gene. Other DNA sequences in this sample translate to the same CDR3. This chain joins TRBV4 and TRBJ1-2; D is unresolved. This CDR3 spans 13 amino acids. V shed 4 bases and J shed 0 bases, with 6 bases lying between them. In germline, CDR1 is LGHDT, CDR2 YNNKQL (reference sequence). The CDR3 region is CASSFTANSDYTF. The sequenced CDR3 bases are TGTGCCAGCAGCTTCACAGCAAACTCCGACTACACC. Complete variable domain (other parts from reference TRBV4 and TRBJ1-2): ETAVFQTPNYHVTQVGNEVSFNCKQTLGHDTMYWYKQDSKKLLKIMFSYNNKQLIVNETVPRRFSPQSSDKAHLNLRIKSVEPEDSAVYLCASSFTANSDYTFGSGTRLLVI.

A note on this clone: These gene names are mouse names. Read sequence stops 1 residue before the CDR3 end, and the germline J gene provides the missing end. V gene TRBV26 combines with J gene TRBJ1-4; 7 positions match TRBD1. This CDR3 is 15 amino acids long. The V segment lost 6 bases and the J segment 3 bases; nucleotides outside the gene matches: 7. Looked up from germline, CDR1 is KGHPV and CDR2 is FQNQEV (reference sequence). CDR3 DNA, as far as it was read: TGTGCCAGCAGCCAACAGGGGAGGGCCAACGAAAGATTATTT. Protein product: CASSQQGRANERLF. In full, the CDR3 reads CASSQQGRANERLFF. The full variable domain, rest sourced from reference TRBV26 and TRBJ1-4, is NSKVIQTPRYLVKGQGQKAKMRCIPEKGHPVVFWYQQNKNNEFKFLINFQNQEVLQQIDMTEKRFSAECPSNSPCSLEIQSSEAGDSALYLCASSQQGRANERLFFGHGTKLSVL.

With regard to this clone: The genes are named according to mouse. The CDR3 goes on 1 residue after the read ends, and that part is filled in from the germline J gene. The chain employs TRBV26 and TRBJ2-5; D tentatively fits TRBD1 or TRBD2 (6 bases each). There are 13 residues in the CDR3. Trimming stripped 2 bases from V and 4 bases from J, with 7 bases between. Germline V gene sequence: CDR1 KGHPV, CDR2 FQNQEV (reference sequence). The CDR3 DNA, read in part, is TGTGCCAGCAGTCTGAGGGGGGAAGACACCCAGTAC. Amino acid sequence: CASSLRGEDTQY. The complete CDR3 protein is CASSLRGEDTQYF.

A remark on this clone: Mouse gene names apply. From the germline J gene comes the end of the CDR3, since the read stops 1 residue before it. The V and J genes are TRBV3 and TRBJ1-4, with D perhaps matching TRBD1 (6 bases). The germline CDR1 and CDR2 sequences are SNHLY and FYNGKV (reference sequence). V dropped 8 bases and J dropped 3 bases, with 10 bases sitting between them. The CDR3 is 13 residues long. Partial CDR3 DNA: TGTGCCAGCCGGCCAGGGGCCAACGAAAGATTATTT. Translating it yields CASRPGANERLF. The entire CDR3 reads CASRPGANERLFF.

A remark on this clone: Mouse germline and gene names are used. Read sequence stops 1 residue before the CDR3 end, and the germline J gene provides the missing end. This chain connects TRBV3 to TRBJ1-4; D may be TRBD1 (6 bases). Trimming left V 5 bases short and J 4 bases short, with 11 bases between. CDR1 SNHLY and CDR2 FYNGKV come from the germline V gene (reference sequence). The CDR3 is 14 amino acids. CDR3 DNA (partial): TGTGCCAGCAGCGACGCCAGGGGCAACGAAAGATTATTT. Translating it yields CASSDARGNERLF. The full CDR3 sequence reads CASSDARGNERLFF.

This clone was seen a handful of times. The germline and genes are mouse ones. Read data end 1 residue before the CDR3 end; the end is taken from the germline J gene. The chain joins TRBV3 to TRBJ1-2; D gene ambiguous. Germline V lookup: CDR1 SNHLY, CDR2 FYNGKV (reference sequence). V gave up 4 bases and J gave up 1 base, with 7 bases separating them. The CDR3 runs to 13 residues. CDR3 loop: CASSSTGNSDYTF. Incomplete CDR3 DNA: TGTGCCAGCAGCTCCACGGGAAACTCCGACTACACC.

Remarks on this clone: Mouse germline and gene names are used. The CDR3 extends 1 residue past the end of the read, so its final part is completed from the germline J gene. The chain is built from TRBV26 and TRBJ1-1; D not resolved. The CDR3 runs 13 residues. Trimming removed 0 bases from V and 0 bases from J, with 2 bases in between. Germline assignment: CDR1 KGHPV and CDR2 FQNQEV (reference sequence). CDR3 sequence reads: CASSLSTNTEVFF. The CDR3 bases that were read are TGTGCCAGCAGTCTGTCGACAAACACAGAAGTCTTC.

Concerning this clone: Mouse germline and gene names are used. CDR3 DNA, as far as it was read: TGTGCCAGCTCTCCACAGGGTGCAGAAACGCTGTAT. It specifies CASSPQGAETLY. The whole CDR3 is CASSPQGAETLYF. The V and J genes are TRBV12-2 and TRBJ2-3; the D gene is possibly TRBD1 (5 bases). The read halts 1 residue ahead of the CDR3 end, with the missing end drawn from the germline J gene. This CDR3 comprises 13 residues. V lost 2 bases and J lost 1, with 6 bases in between. The germline V gene encodes CDR1 SGHLS and CDR2 HYDKME.

Concerning this clone itself: Gene names refer to mouse genes. Sequencing ends 1 residue short of the CDR3 end; the germline J gene provides the rest. The identical CDR3 is also encoded by other nucleotide sequences in the sample. V and J are TRBV26 and TRBJ2-7; 11 nucleotides line up with TRBD2. Germline lookup yields CDR1 KGHPV and CDR2 FQNQEV (reference sequence). The V segment lost 6 bases and the J segment 4 bases; nucleotides outside the gene matches: 2. CDR3 length equals 13 residues. The sequenced CDR3 bases are TGTGCCAGCAGCCGGGACTGGGGGTATGAACAGTAC. It specifies CASSRDWGYEQY. The full CDR3 protein reads CASSRDWGYEQYF.

To note about this clone: Gene and germline names: mouse. The missing CDR3 end, 1 residue past where the read stops, is filled in from the germline J gene. The V call is TRBV23, the J call TRBJ1-1; the tabulated D call, TRBD1, remains unverified against the DNA. Germline assignment: CDR1 KGHTA and CDR2 FQNQQP. CDR3 length equals 15 residues. The CDR3 region is CSSSQSAGGNTEVFF. The covered CDR3 bases are TGCTCCAGCAGTCAATCTGCAGGGGGAAACACAGAAGTCTTC.